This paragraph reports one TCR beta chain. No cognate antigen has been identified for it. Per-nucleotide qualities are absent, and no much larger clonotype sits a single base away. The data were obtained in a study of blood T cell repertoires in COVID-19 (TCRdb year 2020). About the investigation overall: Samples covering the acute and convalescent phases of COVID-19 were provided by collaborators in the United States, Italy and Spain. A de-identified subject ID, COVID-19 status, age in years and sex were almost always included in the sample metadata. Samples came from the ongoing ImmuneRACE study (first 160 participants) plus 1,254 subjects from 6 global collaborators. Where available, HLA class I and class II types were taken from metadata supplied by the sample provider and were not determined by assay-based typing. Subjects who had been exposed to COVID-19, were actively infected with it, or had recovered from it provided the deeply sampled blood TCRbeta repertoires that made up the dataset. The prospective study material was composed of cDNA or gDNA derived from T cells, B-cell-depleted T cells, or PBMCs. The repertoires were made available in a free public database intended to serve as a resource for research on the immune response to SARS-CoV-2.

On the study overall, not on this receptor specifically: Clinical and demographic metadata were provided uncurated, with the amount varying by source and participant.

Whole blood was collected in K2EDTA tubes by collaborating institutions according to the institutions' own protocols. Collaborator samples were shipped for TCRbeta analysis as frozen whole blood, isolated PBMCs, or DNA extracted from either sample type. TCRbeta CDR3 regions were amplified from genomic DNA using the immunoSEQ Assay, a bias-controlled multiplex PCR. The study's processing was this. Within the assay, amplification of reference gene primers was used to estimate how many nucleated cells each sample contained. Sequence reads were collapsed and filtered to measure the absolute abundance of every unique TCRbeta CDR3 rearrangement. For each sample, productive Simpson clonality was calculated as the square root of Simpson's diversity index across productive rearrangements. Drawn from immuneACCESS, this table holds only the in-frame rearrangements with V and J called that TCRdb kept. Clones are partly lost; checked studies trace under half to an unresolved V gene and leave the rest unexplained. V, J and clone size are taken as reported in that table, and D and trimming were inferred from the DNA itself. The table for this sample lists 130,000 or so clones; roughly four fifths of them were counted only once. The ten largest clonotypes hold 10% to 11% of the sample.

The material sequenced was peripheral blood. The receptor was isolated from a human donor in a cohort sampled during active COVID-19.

The CDR3 protein is CASSFTTGGAGETQYF. The nucleotides are TGTGCCAGCAGTTTTACTACAGGGGGCGCAGGGGAGACCCAGTACTTC. The chain joins TRBV6-5 to TRBJ2-5; a stretch of 9 junction bases matches TRBD1. The CDR3 covers 16 residues, taking in both the cysteine and the phenylalanine. Only the CDR3 portion is preserved as DNA: 48 bases, with reading frame beginning at the first base. Based on the germline V gene, the CDR1 and CDR2 sequences are MNHEY and SVGAGI. Trimmed from V: 4 bases; trimmed from J: 5 bases; junction bases lacking a gene match: 11.